The 27 T cell receptor beta chains given below trace back to one sample, sequenced in a study of human T cells and chemical hapten exposure. Sample time point: patch test 2, 6 weeks after DPC sensitization. Sample treatment: therapeutic diphenylcyclopropenone sensitization with weekly scalp DPC. In TCRdb, the RACE reads were re-called with MiXCR into one record per CDR3 protein. The table includes 80,000 to 95,000 distinct CDR3 sequences, around 10% detected once. The sample consisted of whole blood, taken in connection with sensitization to the hapten diphenylcyclopropenone (DPC). The receptors here all came from a young man with alopecia areata. Some clones in this sample may be carry-over from other donors' samples.

In its sample, this clonotype was seen many times. The rearrangement links TRBV6-2 or TRBV6-3 to TRBJ1-1; D might be TRBD1 (6 bases). The V end lost 5 bases, the J end lost 1 base, and 14 bases lay between the germline ends. CDR3 length equals 15 residues. Germline V gene data show CDR1 as MNHEY and CDR2 as SVGEGT. The CDR3 loop reads CASSRHRDSNTEAFF. The CDR3 nucleotides read TGTGCCAGCAGTCGACACAGGGACTCGAACACTGAAGCTTTCTTT.

This clonotype was detected only once. The chain employs TRBV20-1 and TRBJ1-5; 10 bases agree with TRBD1. CDR1 is DFQATT and CDR2 is SNEGSKA in the germline V gene (reference sequence). The CDR3 runs to 15 residues. V was clipped by 2 bases and J by 3 bases; unmatched bases: 4. The CDR3 is CSARRTGGPNQPQHF. The CDR3 DNA is TGCAGTGCTAGACGGACAGGGGGACCCAATCAGCCCCAGCATTTT.

V gene TRBV4-1 combines with J gene TRBJ1-4; 7 nucleotides agree with TRBD1. The CDR3 covers 15 residues. Per germline, CDR1 MGHRA and CDR2 YSYEKL. After removal of 3 bases from V and 5 bases from J, the junction contained 6 bases not matched to a gene. The CDR3 DNA follows: TGCGCCAGCAGCCATCCCGTGGACAGGAATGAAAAACTGTTTTTT. Protein product: CASSHPVDRNEKLFF.

This clonotype was seen a handful of times. This chain uses TRBV4-1 with TRBJ2-1, with 7 bases fitting TRBD1. This CDR3 spans 16 amino acids. Trimming cost V 1 base and J 6 bases; bases outside gene matches: 9. The germline CDR1 and CDR2 sequences are MGHRA and YSYEKL. The DNA for the CDR3 is TGCGCCAGCAGCCAAGGCCCCGGGACAGAACCCAATGAGCAGTTCTTC. Protein sequence: CASSQGPGTEPNEQFF.

This clonotype was seen more than once but under ten times. The chain carries TRBV4-1 and TRBJ2-7; TRBD2 matches 8 bases. The CDR3 contains 16 residues. The junction had 6 bases not matched to a gene; V was cut back by 0 bases and J by 2 bases. CDR1 MGHRA and CDR2 YSYEKL come from the germline V gene. The CDR3 here is CASSQERGGSAYEQYF. CDR3 coding DNA: TGCGCCAGCAGCCAAGAACGGGGGGGTTCGGCCTACGAGCAGTACTTC.

This clonotype was counted ten times or more. V is TRBV9 and J is TRBJ2-1; 9 nucleotides agree with TRBD1. CDR1 is SGDLS, CDR2 YYNGEE, per germline. The V gene end was trimmed by 3 bases and the J gene end by 8 bases; junction bases not matched to a gene: 9. The CDR3 runs 15 residues. Written as DNA, the CDR3 is TGTGCCAGCAGCGCCTCCGGGACAGGGCTGCATGAGCAGTTCTTC. Protein sequence: CASSASGTGLHEQFF.

The chain combines TRBV28 with TRBJ1-6; D is unresolved. The CDR3 consists of 12 residues. With 1 base removed from V and 11 bases from J, the gap between germline ends came to 6 bases. Germline V gives CDR1 MDHEN, CDR2 SYDVKM. CDR3 region: CASSLSQAPLHF. In nucleotides, the CDR3 is TGTGCCAGCAGTTTATCCCAGGCACCCCTCCACTTT.

This clonotype was observed at least ten times. The chain joins TRBV7-2 to TRBJ1-1; D remains ambiguous. This CDR3 is 13 amino acids long. The germline V and J ends were trimmed by 3 bases and 1 base, with 6 bases remaining between them. The germline V gene encodes CDR1 SGHTA and CDR2 FQGNSA. The DNA for the CDR3 is TGTGCCAGCAGCTTTGGAGAGAACACTGAAGCTTTCTTT. Translating it yields CASSFGENTEAFF.

This clonotype has a handful of counts. The rearrangement joins TRBV20-1 to TRBJ2-1; D is unresolved. The CDR3 has 12 residues. Germline loops: CDR1 DFQATT, CDR2 SNEGSKA (reference sequence). Trimming stripped 7 bases from V and 4 bases from J, with 11 bases between. Written as DNA, the CDR3 is TGCAGTGACAGCAGAAATTACAATGAGCAGTTCTTC. Translating gives CSDSRNYNEQFF.

This clonotype occurred a few times. The chain recombines TRBV11-2 with TRBJ1-2, with D maybe TRBD1 (5 bases). V lost 3 bases, J lost 4 bases, and 9 bases lay in between. CDR3 length: 13 amino acids. Germline V gene sequence: CDR1 SGHAT, CDR2 FQNNGV. CDR3 coding DNA: TGTGCCAGCAGCTTGACAGAGACCTATGGCTACACCTTC. The encoded protein is CASSLTETYGYTF. Variable domain in full (rest from reference TRBV11-2 and TRBJ1-2): EAGVAQSPRYKIIEKRQSVAFWCNPISGHATLYWYQQILGQGPKLLIQFQNNGVVDDSQLPKDRFSAERLKGVDSTLKIQPAKLEDSAVYLCASSLTETYGYTFGSGTRLTVV.

This sequence joins TRBV7-9 and TRBJ2-5, with D possibly being TRBD2 (5 bases). Germline lookup yields CDR1 SEHNR and CDR2 FQNEAQ (reference sequence). This CDR3 is 13 amino acids long. The V gene lost 5 bases and the J gene lost 9 bases, with 16 bases spanning the gap. CDR3 nucleotide sequence: TGTGCCAGCAGCCTTTCGGAGGAAAGTTCCCAGTACTTC. Its translation is CASSLSEESSQYF.

This clonotype was detected ten times or more. The chain recombines TRBV20-1 with TRBJ1-2; no firm D call. This CDR3 contains 11 residues. V was clipped by 2 bases and J by 7 bases, with 8 bases between them. The germline V gene encodes CDR1 DFQATT and CDR2 SNEGSKA (reference sequence). CDR3 DNA sequence: TGCAGTGCTAGATATGAGGGTGGCTACACCTTC. Translating gives CSARYEGGYTF.

The gene calls are TRBV29-1 and TRBJ2-2; tentatively, D is TRBD1 or TRBD2 (5 bases each). Per the germline V gene, CDR1 is SQVTM and CDR2 is ANQGSEA. Trimming took 4 bases from V and 3 from J, leaving 9 bases between them. The CDR3 runs 13 residues. DNA of the CDR3: TGCAGCGTTGGGCAGGGACACACCGGGGAGCTGTTTTTT. Translation gives CSVGQGHTGELFF.

This clonotype occurred many times. The rearrangement joins TRBV29-1 to TRBJ2-5; possible D gene TRBD1, 6 bases. Germline V gives CDR1 SQVTM, CDR2 ANQGSEA. Trimming left V 5 bases short and J 1 base short, with 14 bases between. The CDR3 spans 14 residues. For the CDR3, the DNA is TGCAGCGTTCTCGTGGGGACAACCCAAGAGACCCAGTACTTC. It codes for CSVLVGTTQETQYF.

This clonotype was counted at least ten times. This sequence joins TRBV11-3 and TRBJ2-6, with D unclear. CDR3 length equals 17 residues. Deletions cut 0 bases from V and 0 bases from J, with 9 bases between. Germline CDR1 and CDR2: SGHNT and YENEEA. This chain's CDR3 is CASSLDTHPSGANVLTF. The CDR3 coding sequence is TGTGCCAGCAGCTTAGATACCCACCCCTCTGGGGCCAACGTCCTGACTTTC.

Worth noting for this clonotype: This may be a read error: a much more frequent sequence differs by one nucleotide. V usage is TRBV4-1 and J usage is TRBJ2-1, with D tentatively TRBD2 (6 bases). V lost 0 bases and J 12 bases, leaving 21 bases between the germline ends. This CDR3 has 16 residues. Germline assignment: CDR1 MGHRA and CDR2 YSYEKL. CDR3 sequence (DNA): TGCGCCAGCAGCCAAGAAGTGAAGCGGGCGCCTATCGGGCAGTTCTTC. Translating it yields CASSQEVKRAPIGQFF.

The chain combines TRBV2 with TRBJ1-4; D is possibly TRBD1 (6 bases). This CDR3 comprises 15 residues. Germline V gene lookup returns CDR1 SNHLY and CDR2 FYNNEI. The V gene lost 2 bases and the J gene lost 9 bases, with 16 bases spanning the gap. This CDR3 reads CASSESTRGTKKLFF. CDR3 in DNA: TGTGCCAGCAGTGAAAGTACCAGGGGTACGAAAAAACTGTTTTTT.

The chain recombines TRBV3-1 with TRBJ1-1; D is ambiguous. Germline CDR1 LGHDT, CDR2 YNNKEL (reference sequence). The CDR3 spans 14 residues. Trimming pared 4 bases from V and 4 bases from J, leaving 13 bases between. CDR3 sequence: CASSPASGGTEAFF. CDR3 nucleotides: TGTGCCAGCAGCCCAGCCTCGGGCGGCACTGAAGCTTTCTTT.

The chain uses TRBV6-1 and TRBJ2-1; maybe TRBD2 (5 bases). The CDR3 totals 12 residues. Germline V gene sequence: CDR1 MNHNS, CDR2 SASEGT. V dropped 1 base and J dropped 9 bases, with 7 bases sitting between them. The CDR3 spells CASSEGRGEQFF. The DNA of the CDR3 is TGTGCCAGCAGTGAAGGCCGGGGTGAGCAGTTCTTC.

This clonotype was picked up many times. CDR3 amino acids: CASSVAGATEAFF. For the CDR3, the DNA is TGTGCCAGCAGTGTGGCGGGGGCCACTGAAGCTTTCTTT. This chain uses TRBV11-2 with TRBJ1-1; D possibly corresponds to TRBD1 (6 bases). The germline V gene encodes CDR1 SGHAT and CDR2 FQNNGV. The ends were cut back, 6 bases at V and 4 bases at J, with 12 bases in the middle. The CDR3 is made up of 13 amino acids. Looking up the rest from reference TRBV11-2 and TRBJ1-1 gives the full variable domain: EAGVAQSPRYKIIEKRQSVAFWCNPISGHATLYWYQQILGQGPKLLIQFQNNGVVDDSQLPKDRFSAERLKGVDSTLKIQPAKLEDSAVYLCASSVAGATEAFFGQGTRLTVV.

The V and J genes are TRBV4-1 and TRBJ1-2; the D is unclear. Germline V gene sequence: CDR1 MGHRA, CDR2 YSYEKL. V lost 0 bases and J lost 2, with 7 bases in between. The CDR3 is 14 amino acids. Written as DNA, the CDR3 is TGCGCCAGCAGCCAAGAGCCCGGCAACTATGGCTACACCTTC. Protein: CASSQEPGNYGYTF.

The rearrangement uses TRBV28 and TRBJ1-6; 7 bases map to TRBD1. In germline, CDR1 is MDHEN, CDR2 SYDVKM. The CDR3 contains 17 residues. With 7 bases clipped from V and 2 bases from J, the junction kept 11 bases outside the gene matches. Written as DNA, the CDR3 is TGTGCCAGCAATCGGGAGGACAGGAGTCCCTATAATTCACCCCTCCACTTT. Translating gives CASNREDRSPYNSPLHF.

This clonotype was observed at least ten times. V and J are TRBV19 and TRBJ2-1; tentatively, D is TRBD1 or TRBD2 (5 bases each). The V gene lost 5 bases and the J gene lost 7 bases, with 9 bases spanning the gap. Germline loops: CDR1 LNHDA, CDR2 SQIVND (reference sequence). The CDR3 contains 12 residues. CDR3 in DNA: TGTGCCAGTAGTTCCGGGGCGAATGAGCAGTTCTTC. It encodes CASSSGANEQFF.

This clonotype has a handful of counts. The J gene is TRBJ1-4, the V gene TRBV12-3 or TRBV12-4; 10 bases map to TRBD1. J was trimmed by 7 bases and V by 6 bases; bases with no gene match: 14. The CDR3 length is 17 residues. The CDR3: CASSDTDETGGFEKLFF. CDR3 in DNA: TGTGCCAGCAGCGATACGGATGAGACAGGGGGCTTTGAAAAACTGTTTTTT.

The chain employs TRBV6-2 or TRBV6-3 and TRBJ1-1; D unclear. Germline V gives CDR1 MNHEY, CDR2 SVGEGT. CDR3 length: 14 residues. V lost 2 bases, J lost 1 base, and 8 bases lay in between. The CDR3 loop is CASSYSVANTEAFF. The CDR3 region has the DNA TGTGCCAGCAGTTACAGCGTAGCGAACACTGAAGCTTTCTTT.

The chain uses TRBV29-1 and TRBJ1-4, with 7 nucleotides matching TRBD1. The V and J ends lost 7 bases and 10 bases, in that order; junction bases with no gene match: 15. The CDR3 has 14 amino acids. The germline V gene has CDR1 SQVTM and CDR2 ANQGSEA. The CDR3 DNA is TGCAGCGCCGGGACAGTATGGCCTCCAGGAAAACTGTTTTTT. Its protein product is CSAGTVWPPGKLFF.

This clonotype was found a few times. V is TRBV12-3 or TRBV12-4 and J is TRBJ2-2; 7 nucleotides align to TRBD2. This CDR3 has 16 amino acids. V lost 3 bases to trimming and J lost 3 bases; unmatched junction nucleotides: 7. This chain's CDR3 is CASSFPPSGHTGELFF. The CDR3 region has the DNA TGTGCCAGCAGTTTCCCCCCTAGCGGTCACACCGGGGAGCTGTTTTTT.